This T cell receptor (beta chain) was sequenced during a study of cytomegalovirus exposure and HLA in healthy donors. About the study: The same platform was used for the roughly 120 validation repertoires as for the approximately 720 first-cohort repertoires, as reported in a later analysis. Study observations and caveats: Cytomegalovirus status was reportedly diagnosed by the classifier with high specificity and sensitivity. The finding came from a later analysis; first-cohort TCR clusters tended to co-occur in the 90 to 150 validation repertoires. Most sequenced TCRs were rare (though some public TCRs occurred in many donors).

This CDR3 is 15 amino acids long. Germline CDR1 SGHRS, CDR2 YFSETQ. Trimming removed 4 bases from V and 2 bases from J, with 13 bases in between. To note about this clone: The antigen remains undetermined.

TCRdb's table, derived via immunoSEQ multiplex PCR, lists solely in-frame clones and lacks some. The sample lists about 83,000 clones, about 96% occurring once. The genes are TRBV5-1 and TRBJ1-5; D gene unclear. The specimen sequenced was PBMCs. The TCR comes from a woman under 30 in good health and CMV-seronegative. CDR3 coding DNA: TGCGCCAGCAGCCTGAATGGGCAGGGCAATCAGCCCCAGCATTTT. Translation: CASSLNGQGNQPQHF.